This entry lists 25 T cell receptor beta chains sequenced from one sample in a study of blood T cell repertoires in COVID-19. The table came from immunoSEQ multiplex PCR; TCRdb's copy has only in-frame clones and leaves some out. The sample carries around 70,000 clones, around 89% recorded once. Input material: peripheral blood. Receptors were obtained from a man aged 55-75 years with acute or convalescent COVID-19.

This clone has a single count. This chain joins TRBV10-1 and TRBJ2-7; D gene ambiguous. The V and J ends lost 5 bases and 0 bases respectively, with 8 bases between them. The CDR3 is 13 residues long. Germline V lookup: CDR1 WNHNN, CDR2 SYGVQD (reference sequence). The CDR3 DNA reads TGCGCCAGCAGTAGGAGAGGCTCCTACGAGCAGTACTTC. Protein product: CASSRRGSYEQYF.

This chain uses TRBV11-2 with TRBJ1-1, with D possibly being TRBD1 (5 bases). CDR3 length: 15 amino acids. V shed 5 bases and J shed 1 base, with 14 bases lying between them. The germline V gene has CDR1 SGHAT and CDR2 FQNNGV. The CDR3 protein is CASSQGLIWNTEAFF. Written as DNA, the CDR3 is TGTGCCAGCAGCCAGGGCCTCATTTGGAACACTGAAGCTTTCTTT.

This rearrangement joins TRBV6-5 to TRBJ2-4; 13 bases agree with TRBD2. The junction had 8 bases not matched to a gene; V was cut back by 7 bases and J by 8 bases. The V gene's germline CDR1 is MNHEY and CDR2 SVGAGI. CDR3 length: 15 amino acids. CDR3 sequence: CASTRTSGGAYIQYF. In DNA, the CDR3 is TGTGCCAGCACAAGAACTAGCGGGGGGGCGTACATTCAGTACTTC.

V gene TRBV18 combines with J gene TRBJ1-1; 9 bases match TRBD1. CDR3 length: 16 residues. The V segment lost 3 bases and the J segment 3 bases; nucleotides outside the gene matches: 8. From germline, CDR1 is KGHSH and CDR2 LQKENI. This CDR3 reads CASSPDRGLPHTEAFF. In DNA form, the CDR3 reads TGTGCCAGCTCACCGGACAGGGGCCTACCCCACACTGAAGCTTTCTTT.

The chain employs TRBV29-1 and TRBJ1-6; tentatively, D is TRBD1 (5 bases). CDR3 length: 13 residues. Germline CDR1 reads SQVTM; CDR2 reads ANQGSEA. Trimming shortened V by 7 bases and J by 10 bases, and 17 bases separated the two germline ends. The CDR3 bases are TGCAGCGCCTCTTCGGGTAGGGGCTCACCCCTCCACTTT. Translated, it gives CSASSGRGSPLHF.

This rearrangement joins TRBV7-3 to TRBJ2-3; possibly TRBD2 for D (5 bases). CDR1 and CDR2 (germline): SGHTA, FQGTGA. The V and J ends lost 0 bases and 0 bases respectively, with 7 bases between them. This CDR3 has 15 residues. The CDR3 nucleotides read TGTGCCAGCAGCTTAACTTCGGGGAGCACAGATACGCAGTATTTT. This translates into CASSLTSGSTDTQYF.

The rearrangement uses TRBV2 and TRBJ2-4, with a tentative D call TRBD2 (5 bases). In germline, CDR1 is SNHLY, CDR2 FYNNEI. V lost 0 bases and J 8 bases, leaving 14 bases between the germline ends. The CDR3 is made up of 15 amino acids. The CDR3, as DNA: TGTGCCAGCAGTGAAGCTGAAGGGTTGAGGGACATTCAGTACTTC. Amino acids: CASSEAEGLRDIQYF.

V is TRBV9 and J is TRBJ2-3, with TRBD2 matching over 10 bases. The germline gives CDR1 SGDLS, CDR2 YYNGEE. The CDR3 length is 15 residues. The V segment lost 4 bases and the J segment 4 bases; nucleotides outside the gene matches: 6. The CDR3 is CASSFPSGRADTQYF. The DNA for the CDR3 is TGTGCCAGCAGCTTTCCCAGCGGGAGGGCAGATACGCAGTATTTT. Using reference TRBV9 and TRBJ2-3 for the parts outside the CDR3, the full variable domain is DSGVTQTPKHLITATGQRVTLRCSPRSGDLSVYWYQQSLDQGLQFLIQYYNGEERAKGNILERFSAQQFPDLHSELNLSSLELGDSALYFCASSFPSGRADTQYFGPGTRLTVL.

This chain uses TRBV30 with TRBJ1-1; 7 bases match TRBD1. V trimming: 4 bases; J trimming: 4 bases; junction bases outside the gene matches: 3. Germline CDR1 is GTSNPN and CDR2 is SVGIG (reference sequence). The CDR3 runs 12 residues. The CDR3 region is CAWNQGGTEAFF. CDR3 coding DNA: TGTGCCTGGAATCAGGGGGGCACTGAAGCTTTCTTT.

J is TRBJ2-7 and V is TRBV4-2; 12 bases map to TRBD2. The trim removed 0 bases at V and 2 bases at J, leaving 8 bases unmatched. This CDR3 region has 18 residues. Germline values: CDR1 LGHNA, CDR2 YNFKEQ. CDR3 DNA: TGTGCCAGCAGCCAAGATGGACGGACTAGCGGGACCGCCTACGAGCAGTACTTC. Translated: CASSQDGRTSGTAYEQYF.

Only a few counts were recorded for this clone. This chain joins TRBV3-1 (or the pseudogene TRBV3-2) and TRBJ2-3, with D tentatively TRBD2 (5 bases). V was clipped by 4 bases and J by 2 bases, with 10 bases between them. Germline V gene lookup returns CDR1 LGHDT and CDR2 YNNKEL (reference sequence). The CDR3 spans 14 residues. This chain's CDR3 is CASSRVAPTDTQYF. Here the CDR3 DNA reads TGTGCCAGCAGCCGCGTAGCGCCCACAGATACGCAGTATTTT.

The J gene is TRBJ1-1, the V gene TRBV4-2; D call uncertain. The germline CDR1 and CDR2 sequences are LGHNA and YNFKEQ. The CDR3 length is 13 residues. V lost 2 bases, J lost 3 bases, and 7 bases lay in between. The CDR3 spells CASSQLRDTEAFF. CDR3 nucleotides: TGTGCCAGCAGCCAACTGAGGGACACTGAAGCTTTCTTT.

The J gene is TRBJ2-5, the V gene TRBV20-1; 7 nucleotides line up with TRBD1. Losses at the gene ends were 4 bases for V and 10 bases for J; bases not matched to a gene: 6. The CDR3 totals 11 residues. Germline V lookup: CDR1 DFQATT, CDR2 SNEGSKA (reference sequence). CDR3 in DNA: TGCAGTGCTAACAGGGGAGAGGTCCAGTACTTC. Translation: CSANRGEVQYF.

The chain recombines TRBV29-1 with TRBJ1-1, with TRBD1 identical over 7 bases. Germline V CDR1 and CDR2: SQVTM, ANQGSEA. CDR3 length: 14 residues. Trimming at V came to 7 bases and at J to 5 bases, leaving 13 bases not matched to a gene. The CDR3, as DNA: TGCAGCGCCACAAGAACAGGGGATGGAACTGAAGCTTTCTTT. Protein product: CSATRTGDGTEAFF.

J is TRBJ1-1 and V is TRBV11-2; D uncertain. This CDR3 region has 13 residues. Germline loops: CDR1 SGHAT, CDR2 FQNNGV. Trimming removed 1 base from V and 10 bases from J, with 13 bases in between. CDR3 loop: CASSLGQSHGAFF. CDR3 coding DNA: TGTGCCAGCAGCTTAGGACAATCCCATGGAGCTTTCTTT.

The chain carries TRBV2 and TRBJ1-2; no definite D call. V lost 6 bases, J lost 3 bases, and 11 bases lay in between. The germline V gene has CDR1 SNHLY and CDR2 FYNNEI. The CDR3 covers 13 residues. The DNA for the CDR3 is TGTGCCAGCAGCCAGACATTCGACTATGGCTACACCTTC. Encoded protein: CASSQTFDYGYTF.

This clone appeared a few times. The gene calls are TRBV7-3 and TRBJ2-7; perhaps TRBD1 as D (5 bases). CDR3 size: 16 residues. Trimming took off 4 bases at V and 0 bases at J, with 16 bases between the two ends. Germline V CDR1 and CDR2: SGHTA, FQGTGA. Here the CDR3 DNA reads TGTGCCAGCAGCTCTATACAGGACACTACCTCCTACGAGCAGTACTTC. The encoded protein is CASSSIQDTTSYEQYF.

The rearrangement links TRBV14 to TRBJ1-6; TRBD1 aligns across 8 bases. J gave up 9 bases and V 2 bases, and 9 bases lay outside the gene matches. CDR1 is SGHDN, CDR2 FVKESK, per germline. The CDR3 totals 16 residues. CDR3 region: CASSQRWTGQPSPLHF. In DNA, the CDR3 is TGTGCCAGCAGCCAAAGGTGGACAGGGCAACCTTCACCCCTCCACTTT.

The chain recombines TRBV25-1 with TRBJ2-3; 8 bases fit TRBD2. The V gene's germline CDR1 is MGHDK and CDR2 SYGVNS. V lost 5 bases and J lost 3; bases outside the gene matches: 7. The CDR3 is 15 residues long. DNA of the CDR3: TGTGCCAGCAGTAACCGGGGGGGCCGGACAGATACGCAGTATTTT. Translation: CASSNRGGRTDTQYF.

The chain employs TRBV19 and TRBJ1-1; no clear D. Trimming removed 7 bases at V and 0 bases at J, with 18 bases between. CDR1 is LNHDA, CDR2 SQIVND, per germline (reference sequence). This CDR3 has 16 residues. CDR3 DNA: TGTGCCAGTAAACAAGGAGGGATCAGCATGAACACTGAAGCTTTCTTT. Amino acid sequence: CASKQGGISMNTEAFF.

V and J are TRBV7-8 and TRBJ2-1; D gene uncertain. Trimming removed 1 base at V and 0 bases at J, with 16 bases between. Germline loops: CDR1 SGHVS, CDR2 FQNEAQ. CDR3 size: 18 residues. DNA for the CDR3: TGTGCCAGCAGCTTAGGCGGATCCCTAATAAGCTCCTACAATGAGCAGTTCTTC. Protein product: CASSLGGSLISSYNEQFF.

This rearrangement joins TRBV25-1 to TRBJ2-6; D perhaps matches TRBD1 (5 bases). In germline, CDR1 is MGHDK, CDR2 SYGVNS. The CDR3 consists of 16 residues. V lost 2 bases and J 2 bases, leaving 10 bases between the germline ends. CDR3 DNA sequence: TGTGCCAGCAGTGAACGGACATCCCCTGGGGCCAACGTCCTGACTTTC. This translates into CASSERTSPGANVLTF.

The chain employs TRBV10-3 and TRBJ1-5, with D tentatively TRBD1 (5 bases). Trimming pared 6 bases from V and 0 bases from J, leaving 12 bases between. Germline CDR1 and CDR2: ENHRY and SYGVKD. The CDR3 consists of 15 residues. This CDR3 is CAISQTVNSNQPQHF. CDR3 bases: TGTGCCATCAGCCAGACAGTTAATAGCAATCAGCCCCAGCATTTT.

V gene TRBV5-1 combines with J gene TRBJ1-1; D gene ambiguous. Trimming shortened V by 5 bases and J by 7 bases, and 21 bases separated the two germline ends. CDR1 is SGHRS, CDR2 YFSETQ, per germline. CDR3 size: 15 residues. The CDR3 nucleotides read TGCGCCAGCAGTCCACAAGCAGACGGAGTCCGTGAAGCTTTCTTT. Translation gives CASSPQADGVREAFF.

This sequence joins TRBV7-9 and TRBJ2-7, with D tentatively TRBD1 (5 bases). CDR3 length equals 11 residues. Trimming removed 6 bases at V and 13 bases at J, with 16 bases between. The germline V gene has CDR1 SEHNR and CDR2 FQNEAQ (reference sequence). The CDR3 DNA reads TGTGCCAGCAGAGATGACAGTGCCCCTTACTTC. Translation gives CASRDDSAPYF. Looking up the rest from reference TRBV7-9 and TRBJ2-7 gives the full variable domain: DTGVSQNPRHKITKRGQNVTFRCDPISEHNRLYWYRQTLGQGPEFLTYFQNEAQLEKSRLLSDRFSAERPKGSFSTLEIQRTEQGDSAMYLCASRDDSAPYFGPGTRLTVT.